This record concerns one T cell receptor beta chain sequence. The antigen is not known. V gave up 5 bases and J gave up 5 bases; unmatched junction bases: 2. There are 12 residues in the CDR3. CDR1 SGHAT and CDR2 FQNNGV come from the germline V gene. This sample is part of a study of OX40 agonist ivuxolimab in advanced cancers. The assay was immunoSEQ multiplex PCR, and TCRdb's table has in-frame clones only and misses some. The sample has tens of thousands of clones; about 82% are singletons. Study results and caveats: Circulating CD4+ and CD8+ T cells showed clonal expansion by week 6 at 0.1 to 3.0 mg/kg. In the 0.1-3.0 mg/kg groups, partial responders showed among the lowest expansion.

The V call is TRBV11-2, the J call TRBJ2-7; 8 nucleotides line up with TRBD2. The TCR originated in an adult with an advanced solid tumor such as melanoma, head and neck, liver or kidney cancer. Sample: CD4+ or CD8+ T cells sorted from blood, taken in a trial of the OX40 agonist ivuxolimab. The CDR3 region has the DNA TGTGCCAGCAGCCCGGGGGGGAACGAGCAGTACTTC. This gives the protein CASSPGGNEQYF.